The 20 T cell receptor beta chains below all came from one sample that was sequenced in a study of T cell repertoires in cytomegalovirus infection. MiXCR was run by TCRdb on the reads, yielding one entry per CDR3 protein. This table has nearly 450,000 distinct CDR3 sequences, roughly 31% appearing once. Sequences were obtained from PBMCs. Receptors were obtained from a human donor in good health (CMV status not recorded). Some clones in this sample may be carry-over from other donors' samples.

This clonotype was counted between two and nine times. This rearrangement joins TRBV18 to TRBJ2-5, with TRBD1 matching 11 bases. V shed 2 bases and J 3 bases; nucleotides not matched to a gene: 2. Germline assignment: CDR1 KGHSH and CDR2 LQKENI. The CDR3 consists of 15 residues. The CDR3, as DNA: TGTGCCAGCTCACCAGGGGGACAGGGGGAAGAGACCCAGTACTTC. It specifies CASSPGGQGEETQYF.

This clonotype showed up many times. The chain carries TRBV7-2 and TRBJ2-5; D is ambiguous. This CDR3 comprises 13 residues. The ends were cut back, 6 bases at V and 5 bases at J, with 13 bases in the middle. Germline loops: CDR1 SGHTA, CDR2 FQGNSA. Here the CDR3 reads CASSPYTDETQYF. For the CDR3, the DNA is TGTGCCAGCAGTCCATATACCGATGAGACCCAGTACTTC.

A word on this clonotype: A junction end diverges from the germline sequence, so it may reflect a read error. V is TRBV15 and J is TRBJ2-1; perhaps TRBD1 as D (5 bases). The CDR3 covers 15 residues. CDR1 is LNHNV, CDR2 YYDKDF, per germline (reference sequence). CDR3 DNA: TGTGCCACCATCAGAGATCAAGGGCGGACACATGAGCAGTTCTTC. As protein: CATIRDQGRTHEQFF.

The sample holds many counts of this clonotype. This rearrangement joins TRBV7-9 to TRBJ1-4; possibly TRBD1 for D (6 bases). Germline V gene sequence: CDR1 SEHNR, CDR2 FQNEAQ (reference sequence). The CDR3 runs to 14 residues. V lost 6 bases, J lost 4 bases, and 12 bases lay in between. CDR3 nucleotide sequence: TGTGCCAGCAGGGACTCGGACAGTAATGAAAAACTGTTTTTT. Amino acids: CASRDSDSNEKLFF.

This chain uses TRBV12-3 or TRBV12-4 with TRBJ2-3; 8 bases align to TRBD1. This CDR3 spans 14 amino acids. V trimming: 3 bases; J trimming: 4 bases; junction bases outside the gene matches: 3. This chain's CDR3 is CASSFGQGSDTQYF. The CDR3 DNA reads TGTGCCAGCAGTTTCGGACAGGGTTCAGATACGCAGTATTTT.

In its sample, this clonotype was seen a few times. This chain links TRBV7-2 with TRBJ1-1, with 8 bases that match TRBD1. V shed 5 bases and J 4 bases; nucleotides not matched to a gene: 12. Germline assignment: CDR1 SGHTA and CDR2 FQGNSA. The CDR3 consists of 16 residues. CDR3 nucleotides: TGTGCCAGCAGCCATTGGGTCAGGGGGCGGTTCACTGAAGCTTTCTTT. Residues: CASSHWVRGRFTEAFF. The whole variable domain, filled in from reference TRBV7-2 and TRBJ1-1, reads GAGVSQSPSNKVTEKGKDVELRCDPISGHTALYWYRQSLGQGLEFLIYFQGNSAPDKSGLPSDRFSAERTGGSVSTLTIQRTQQEDSAVYLCASSHWVRGRFTEAFFGQGTRLTVV.

This chain uses TRBV7-9 with TRBJ2-1; D is undetermined. Germline CDR1 reads SEHNR; CDR2 reads FQNEAQ (reference sequence). The ends were cut back, 5 bases at V and 5 bases at J, with 10 bases in the middle. The CDR3 has 13 amino acids. The CDR3 sequence is CASSLYGDNEQFF. The CDR3 DNA follows: TGTGCCAGCAGCCTATATGGGGACAATGAGCAGTTCTTC.

This clonotype occurred many times. V is TRBV27 and J is TRBJ2-1; 13 bases align to TRBD2. With 4 bases clipped from V and 4 bases from J, the junction kept 10 bases outside the gene matches. The CDR3 totals 18 residues. CDR1 MNHEY and CDR2 SMNVEV come from the germline V gene (reference sequence). The CDR3 DNA reads TGTGCCAGCAGTTCCCCGGGACTAGCGGGGCTTCGGTACAATGAGCAGTTCTTC. This gives the protein CASSSPGLAGLRYNEQFF.

The chain links TRBV12-3 or TRBV12-4 to TRBJ1-5; D gene ambiguous. The CDR3 spans 13 residues. V was clipped by 4 bases and J by 1 base, with 5 bases between them. This CDR3 reads CASSSESNQPQHF. DNA for the CDR3: TGTGCCAGCAGTTCTGAGAGCAATCAGCCCCAGCATTTT.

V gene TRBV14 combines with J gene TRBJ2-3; 7 bases match TRBD2. This CDR3 has 16 residues. Germline values: CDR1 SGHDN, CDR2 FVKESK. Trimming cost V 2 bases and J 5 bases; bases outside gene matches: 10. The CDR3 protein is CASSQLGGMVGDTQYF. The CDR3 coding sequence is TGTGCCAGCAGCCAATTGGGAGGGATGGTCGGAGATACGCAGTATTTT. The entire variable domain, with the rest obtained from reference TRBV14 and TRBJ2-3, is as follows: EAGVTQFPSHSVIEKGQTVTLRCDPISGHDNLYWYRRVMGKEIKFLLHFVKESKQDESGMPNNRFLAERTGGTYSTLKVQPAELEDSGVYFCASSQLGGMVGDTQYFGPGTRLTVL.

V is TRBV24-1 and J is TRBJ1-1, with TRBD1 matching 8 bases. V shed 4 bases and J 10 bases; nucleotides not matched to a gene: 7. This CDR3 is 13 amino acids long. Looked up from germline, CDR1 is KGHDR and CDR2 is SFDVKD. The CDR3: CATSDPNRGRAFF. The CDR3 region has the DNA TGTGCCACCAGTGACCCCAACAGGGGGAGAGCTTTCTTT.

This sequence joins TRBV6-1 and TRBJ1-5; possible D gene TRBD1, 5 bases. CDR1 is MNHNS and CDR2 is SASEGT in the germline V gene. CDR3 length: 13 residues. V was shortened by 4 bases and J by 6 bases, with 10 bases between the two germline ends. CDR3 sequence reads: CASSGDGGQPQHF. The CDR3 DNA sequence: TGTGCCAGCAGTGGCGACGGGGGTCAGCCCCAGCATTTT.

Notes on this clonotype: A much bigger clone sits one base away, suggesting this may be a read error. The CDR3 is CASNPETGYEQYF. DNA of the CDR3: TGTGCCAGCAACCCCGAGACAGGTTACGAGCAGTACTTC. J is TRBJ2-7 and V is TRBV6-6, with D possibly TRBD1 on 6 matching bases. CDR1 MNHNY and CDR2 SVGAGI come from the germline V gene (reference sequence). V was pared by 7 bases and J by 4 bases, with 14 bases between. This CDR3 has 13 amino acids.

This clonotype was counted at least ten times. This sequence joins TRBV7-2 and TRBJ2-3; 11 bases agree with TRBD2. With V trimmed by 5 bases and J by 9 bases, 16 bases remained unmatched. The CDR3 extends over 17 amino acids. Germline assignment: CDR1 SGHTA and CDR2 FQGNSA. CDR3 nucleotide sequence: TGTGCCAGCAGCAATACCTTCGAATTAGCGGGGGGGAGAACGCAGTATTTT. Encoded protein: CASSNTFELAGGRTQYF.

To note about this clonotype: Without the conserved terminal phenylalanine or tryptophan, this CDR3 likely stems from a read error. V usage is TRBV2 and J usage is TRBJ2-7; D ambiguous. Germline CDR1 SNHLY, CDR2 FYNNEI. The CDR3 loop spans 13 amino acids. The germline V and J ends were trimmed by 3 bases and 3 bases, with 9 bases remaining between them. The CDR3 loop reads CASSDRRLYEQYL. CDR3 nucleotides: TGTGCCAGCAGTGATCGACGGCTCTACGAGCAGTACTTA.

This clonotype was seen at least ten times. This chain joins TRBV6-6 and TRBJ2-2, with 8 nucleotides matching TRBD2. CDR1 MNHNY and CDR2 SVGAGI come from the germline V gene (reference sequence). V lost 2 bases, J lost 1 base, and 9 bases stayed unmatched. The CDR3 is made up of 18 amino acids. The CDR3 DNA reads as TGTGCCAGCAGTTACAATGAACGGCTAGCGGGGAACACCGGGGAGCTGTTTTTT. This gives the protein CASSYNERLAGNTGELFF.

This chain links TRBV7-6 with TRBJ1-5; maybe TRBD1 (6 bases). Germline lookup yields CDR1 SGHVS and CDR2 FNYEAQ. V was clipped by 4 bases and J by 7 bases, with 14 bases between them. The CDR3 has 14 amino acids. The CDR3 loop is CASSSRDIQQPQHF. In nucleotides, the CDR3 is TGTGCCAGCAGCTCCCGGGACATACAACAGCCCCAGCATTTT.

The chain employs TRBV19 and TRBJ1-2; unclear D gene. The CDR3 totals 9 residues. Between the trimmed V and J ends, which lost 10 bases and 8 bases, there was a span of 8 bases. Germline CDR1 LNHDA, CDR2 SQIVND (reference sequence). The CDR3, as DNA: TGTGCCACCTGGGGAGGCTACACCTTC. Translated: CATWGGYTF.

This clonotype has a handful of counts. The CDR3 bases are TGTGCCAGCGGGTGGCCCCTCCACTTT. Encoded protein: CASGWPLHF. V gene TRBV6-6 combines with J gene TRBJ1-6; no definite D call. CDR3 size: 9 residues. V lost 8 bases and J 13 bases, leaving 6 bases between the germline ends. In germline, CDR1 is MNHNY, CDR2 SVGAGI (reference sequence).

The CDR3 is CAITGGGNSPLHF. The CDR3 region has the DNA TGTGCCATCACCGGGGGGGGTAATTCACCCCTCCACTTT. This chain connects TRBV10-3 to TRBJ1-6; the D gene is possibly TRBD1 (5 bases). V lost 7 bases and J 6 bases, leaving 10 bases between the germline ends. The CDR3 is 13 residues long. Looked up from germline, CDR1 is ENHRY and CDR2 is SYGVKD.